The text below deals with one TCR beta chain. The ends lost 2 bases at V and 2 bases at J; junction bases unmatched: 18. Germline V gene sequence: CDR1 KGHDR, CDR2 SFDVKD. The CDR3 has 20 amino acids. This sample is part of a study of blood T cell repertoires in COVID-19. Background on the study: The study drew acute and convalescent COVID-19 samples from the United States, Italy and Spain. Sources were T cells, B-cell-depleted T cells, or PBMCs; the material itself was cDNA or gDNA.

Per the authors' pipeline: From reference gene primer amplification, estimates of nucleated cell counts were derived. Repertoires were generated with immunoSEQ multiplex PCR, while TCRdb's copy carries only in-frame clones and drops some. D and trimming were read from the DNA, whereas the V and J calls and clone size are those reported in that table. The table includes about 220,000 clones, 65% to 85% detected once. The rearrangement uses TRBV24-1 and TRBJ2-3; 7 bases align to TRBD2. Sample: peripheral blood. This sequence was found in a human donor in a cohort sampled during active COVID-19. The CDR3 DNA reads as TGTGCCACCAGTGATTCCTTGAATTGGCGGACTAGGGCTAACACAGATACGCAGTATTTT. Protein product: CATSDSLNWRTRANTDTQYF.